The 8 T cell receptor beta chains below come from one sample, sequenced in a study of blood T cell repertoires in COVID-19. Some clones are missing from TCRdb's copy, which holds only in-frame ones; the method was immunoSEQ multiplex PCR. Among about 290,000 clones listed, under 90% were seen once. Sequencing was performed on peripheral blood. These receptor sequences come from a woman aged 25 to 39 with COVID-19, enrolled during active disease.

CDR3 DNA: TGCGCCAGCAGGCCCTTCCACGGGGACAGCACTGAAGCTTTCTTT. Protein: CASRPFHGDSTEAFF. The rearrangement links TRBV4-1 to TRBJ1-1; 7 bases map to TRBD1. The CDR3 is made up of 15 amino acids. Germline assignment: CDR1 MGHRA and CDR2 YSYEKL. Losses at the gene ends were 6 bases for V and 4 bases for J; bases not matched to a gene: 11.

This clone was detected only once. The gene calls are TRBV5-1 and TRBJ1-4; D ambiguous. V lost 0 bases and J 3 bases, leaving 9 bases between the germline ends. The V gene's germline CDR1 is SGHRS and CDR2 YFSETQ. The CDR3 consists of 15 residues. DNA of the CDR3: TGCGCCAGCAGCTTGGAGCCGGCGGCTAATGAAAAACTGTTTTTT. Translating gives CASSLEPAANEKLFF.

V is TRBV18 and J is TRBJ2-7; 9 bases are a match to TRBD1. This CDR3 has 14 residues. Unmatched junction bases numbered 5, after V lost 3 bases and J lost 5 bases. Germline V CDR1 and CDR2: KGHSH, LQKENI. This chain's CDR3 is CASSPAGTGNEQYF. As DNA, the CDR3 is TGTGCCAGCTCACCGGCCGGGACAGGGAACGAGCAGTACTTC.

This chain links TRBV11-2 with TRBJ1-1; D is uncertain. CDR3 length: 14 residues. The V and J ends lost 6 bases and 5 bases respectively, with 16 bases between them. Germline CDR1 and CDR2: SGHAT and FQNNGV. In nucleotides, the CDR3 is TGTGCCAGCAGGACCCCTGGGCGCAGAACTGAAGCTTTCTTT. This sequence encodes CASRTPGRRTEAFF. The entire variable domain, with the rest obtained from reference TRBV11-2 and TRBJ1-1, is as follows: EAGVAQSPRYKIIEKRQSVAFWCNPISGHATLYWYQQILGQGPKLLIQFQNNGVVDDSQLPKDRFSAERLKGVDSTLKIQPAKLEDSAVYLCASRTPGRRTEAFFGQGTRLTVV.

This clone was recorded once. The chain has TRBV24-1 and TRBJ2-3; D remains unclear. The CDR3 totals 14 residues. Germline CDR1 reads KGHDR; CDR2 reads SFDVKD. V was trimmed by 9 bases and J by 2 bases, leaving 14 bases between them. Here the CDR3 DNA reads TGTGCCACCCTCCAGGCCATGATCACAGATACGCAGTATTTT. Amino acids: CATLQAMITDTQYF.

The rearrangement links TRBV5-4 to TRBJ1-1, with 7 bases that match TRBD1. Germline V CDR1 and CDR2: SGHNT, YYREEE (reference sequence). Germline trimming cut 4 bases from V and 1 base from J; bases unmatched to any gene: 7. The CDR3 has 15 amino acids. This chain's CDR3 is CASSRQGSANTEAFF. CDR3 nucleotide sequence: TGTGCCAGCAGCCGACAGGGTTCAGCGAACACTGAAGCTTTCTTT. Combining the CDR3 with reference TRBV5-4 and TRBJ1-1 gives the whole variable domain ETGVTQSPTHLIKTRGQQVTLRCSSQSGHNTVSWYQQALGQGPQFIFQYYREEENGRGNFPPRFSGLQFPNYSSELNVNALELDDSALYLCASSRQGSANTEAFFGQGTRLTVV.

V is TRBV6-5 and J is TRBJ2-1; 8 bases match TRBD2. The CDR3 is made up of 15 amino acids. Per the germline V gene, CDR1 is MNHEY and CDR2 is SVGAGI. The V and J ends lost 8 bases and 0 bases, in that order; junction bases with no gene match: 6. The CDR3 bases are TGTGCCAGCCGGGGGGGTCAAAGCTCCTACAATGAGCAGTTCTTC. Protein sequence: CASRGGQSSYNEQFF.

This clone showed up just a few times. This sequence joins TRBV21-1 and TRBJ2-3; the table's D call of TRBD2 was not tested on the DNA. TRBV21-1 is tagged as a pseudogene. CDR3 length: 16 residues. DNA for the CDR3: TGTGCCAGCAGCAAATGCGGGACTAGCAGAGAGGGAACGCAGTATTTT. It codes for CASSKCGTSREGTQYF.